The 17 T cell receptor beta chains given below trace back to one sample, sequenced in a study of regulatory T cells in long-lasting Graves disease. Documented time point: persistent/refractory GD, antithyroid drugs over 5 years with positive TRAb. PBMC RNA served as the TCR library source. In building TCR beta libraries, iRepertoire HTBI primers were used together with Arm-PCR of CDR3 regions. TCRdb re-analysed the multiplex PCR reads in MiXCR, keeping a single row per CDR3 protein. Here the sample spans 600,000 to 800,000 distinct CDR3 sequences, 30% being singletons. The sequenced sample was peripheral blood mononuclear cells (PBMCs), obtained when the disease was refractory, from a patient treated with antithyroid drugs. These receptor sequences come from a female donor with Graves disease.

Many counts were recorded for this clonotype. The chain employs TRBV6-5 and TRBJ2-5, with D possibly matching TRBD1 (6 bases). The CDR3 covers 16 residues. Germline-derived CDR1 and CDR2 are MNHEY and SVGAGI. Trimming stripped 4 bases from V and 1 base from J, with 16 bases between. CDR3 protein: CASSSRPQGTQETQYF. The CDR3 DNA sequence: TGTGCCAGCAGTTCCCGGCCCCAGGGGACCCAAGAGACCCAGTACTTC.

The rearrangement uses TRBV20-1 and TRBJ2-5, with 12 positions matching TRBD1. The CDR3 has 16 amino acids. Germline CDR1 is DFQATT and CDR2 is SNEGSKA (reference sequence). V lost 5 bases, J lost 7 bases, and 14 bases stayed unmatched. The CDR3 coding sequence is TGCAGTGCTCTCCTAACCGGGACAGGGGGCAGGGGGACCCAGTACTTC. Encoded protein: CSALLTGTGGRGTQYF.

This clonotype was seen ten or more times. J is TRBJ1-1 and V is TRBV28; D not resolved. Germline V CDR1 and CDR2: MDHEN, SYDVKM. This CDR3 spans 12 amino acids. The V end was cut by 3 bases, the J end by 9 bases, with 11 bases between. The chain's CDR3 is CASSFRDTKAFF. The DNA of the CDR3 is TGTGCCAGCAGTTTCCGGGATACCAAAGCTTTCTTT. The full variable domain, with the rest looked up from reference TRBV28 and TRBJ1-1, is DVKVTQSSRYLVKRTGEKVFLECVQDMDHENMFWYRQDPGLGLRLIYFSYDVKMKEKGDIPEGYSVSREKKERFSLILESASTNQTSMYLCASSFRDTKAFFGQGTRLTVV.

This chain links TRBV7-9 with TRBJ2-7, with a possible D match to TRBD2 (6 bases). V gave up 1 base and J gave up 3 bases, with 16 bases separating them. This CDR3 has 16 residues. Germline lookup yields CDR1 SEHNR and CDR2 FQNEAQ (reference sequence). CDR3 sequence reads: CASSLGGGTPNYEQYF. CDR3 in DNA: TGTGCCAGCAGCTTAGGAGGCGGGACTCCGAACTACGAGCAGTACTTC.

This clonotype came up many times. The chain recombines TRBV28 with TRBJ1-2; D uncertain. Germline CDR1 and CDR2: MDHEN and SYDVKM. The germline V and J ends were trimmed by 2 bases and 6 bases, with 13 bases remaining between them. The CDR3 is 14 amino acids. CDR3 protein: CASSLGQSGNGYTF. CDR3 in DNA: TGTGCCAGCAGTTTAGGGCAATCGGGGAATGGCTACACCTTC.

CDR3 DNA: TGCAGTGCCCAAATGCGGGGGACAGGGTTTTCCCTTAATGAAAAACTGTTTTTT. Its translation: CSAQMRGTGFSLNEKLFF. V and J are TRBV20-1 and TRBJ1-4, with 9 bases that match TRBD1. The germline CDR1 and CDR2 sequences are DFQATT and SNEGSKA (reference sequence). The ends lost 6 bases at V and 4 bases at J; junction bases unmatched: 18. The length of the CDR3 is 18 residues.

This clonotype was seen ten or more times. V is TRBV3-1 and J is TRBJ1-5, with D hard to call. V was clipped by 3 bases and J by 4 bases, with 10 bases between them. CDR3 length: 14 residues. Per the germline V gene, CDR1 is LGHDT and CDR2 is YNNKEL (reference sequence). CDR3 coding DNA: TGTGCCAGCAGCCACGGGCACTCAAATCAGCCCCAGCATTTT. It encodes CASSHGHSNQPQHF.

This clonotype occurred many times. The chain links TRBV12-3 or TRBV12-4 to TRBJ2-5; 10 bases match TRBD1. This CDR3 is 18 amino acids long. V dropped 3 bases and J dropped 3; count of bases not matched to a gene: 13. The CDR3 reads CASSFRIIRTGGEETQYF. In DNA form, the CDR3 reads TGTGCCAGCAGTTTCAGGATCATAAGGACAGGGGGTGAAGAGACCCAGTACTTC.

There are a few counts of this clonotype. The chain combines TRBV12-3 or TRBV12-4 with TRBJ1-1; 10 positions agree with TRBD1. This CDR3 has 15 amino acids. With 6 bases clipped from V and 3 bases from J, the junction kept 7 bases outside the gene matches. CDR3 in DNA: TGTGCCAGCAGAGTAGCGGGACAGGGGTACACTGAAGCTTTCTTT. This sequence encodes CASRVAGQGYTEAFF.

This clonotype was counted between two and nine times. The rearrangement uses TRBV6-1 and TRBJ2-7; no firm D call. The CDR3 is 16 amino acids. V was clipped by 2 bases and J by 6 bases, with 20 bases between them. In germline, CDR1 is MNHNS, CDR2 SASEGT. The CDR3 spells CASSEMAVPHYGEQYF. The CDR3 coding sequence is TGTGCCAGCAGTGAAATGGCCGTCCCCCACTACGGCGAGCAGTACTTC.

The J gene is TRBJ1-6, the V gene TRBV11-2; 11 positions agree with TRBD1. The germline V gene has CDR1 SGHAT and CDR2 FQNNGV. This CDR3 contains 16 residues. The ends lost 0 bases at V and 13 bases at J; junction bases unmatched: 8. CDR3 bases: TGTGCCAGCAGCTTAGAGGGGACAGGGGGTGGCGTGCCCCTCCACTTT. Its translation: CASSLEGTGGGVPLHF.

This clonotype was detected once. The missing conserved phenylalanine or tryptophan at the end of this CDR3 makes a read error likely. The chain recombines TRBV11-2 with TRBJ1-5; D ambiguous. With 1 base removed from V and 4 bases from J, the gap between germline ends came to 5 bases. Germline values: CDR1 SGHAT, CDR2 FQNNGV. The CDR3 is 13 amino acids. The chain's CDR3 is CASSLVGNQPQHL. In DNA form, the CDR3 reads TGTGCCAGCAGCTTAGTCGGGAATCAGCCCCAGCATCTT.

The genes are TRBV27 and TRBJ1-2; D gene uncertain. CDR1 and CDR2 (germline): MNHEY, SMNVEV (reference sequence). This CDR3 has 16 residues. Trimming shortened V by 2 bases and J by 4 bases, and 17 bases separated the two germline ends. CDR3 amino acids: CASSLVIGDPLYGYTF. The CDR3 nucleotides are TGTGCCAGCAGTTTAGTGATCGGCGATCCTCTCTATGGCTACACCTTC.

A few counts support this clonotype. The V and J genes are TRBV29-1 and TRBJ1-2; 7 nucleotides agree with TRBD1. The germline V gene encodes CDR1 SQVTM and CDR2 ANQGSEA. V lost 5 bases and J lost 5; bases outside the gene matches: 5. CDR3 length equals 12 residues. DNA of the CDR3: TGCAGCGTTCGAGGCAGGGGGTATGGCTACACCTTC. It translates to CSVRGRGYGYTF. Full variable domain (rest looked up from reference TRBV29-1 and TRBJ1-2): SAVISQKPSRDICQRGTSLTIQCQVDSQVTMMFWYRQQPGQSLTLIATANQGSEATYESGFVIDKFPISRPNLTFSTLTVSNMSPEDSSIYLCSVRGRGYGYTFGSGTRLTVV.

This clonotype was detected only once. The chain combines TRBV20-1 with TRBJ2-3; D is possibly TRBD2 (6 bases). Trimming removed 0 bases at V and 1 base at J, with 11 bases between. The CDR3 consists of 15 residues. CDR1 DFQATT and CDR2 SNEGSKA come from the germline V gene (reference sequence). DNA for the CDR3: TGCAGTGCTAGAGATCTCGGCGGGGGCACAGATACGCAGTATTTT. This gives the protein CSARDLGGGTDTQYF.

The table lists this clonotype with many counts. The V and J genes are TRBV18 and TRBJ2-5, with D unclear. The CDR3 sequence is 14 residues long. Germline V lookup: CDR1 KGHSH, CDR2 LQKENI. The ends were cut back, 0 bases at V and 5 bases at J, with 10 bases in the middle. The CDR3 loop reads CASSPPGGKETQYF. DNA of the CDR3: TGTGCCAGCTCACCACCGGGTGGGAAGGAGACCCAGTACTTC.

This clonotype has ten or more counts. The genes are TRBV3-1 and TRBJ2-5; D is uncertain. Germline lookup yields CDR1 LGHDT and CDR2 YNNKEL (reference sequence). V lost 3 bases and J lost 5, with 10 bases in between. The CDR3 is 13 amino acids. CDR3 residues: CASSQEERETQYF. In DNA form, the CDR3 reads TGTGCCAGCAGCCAGGAAGAGAGGGAGACCCAGTACTTC.